This entry concerns a single TCR beta chain. Its target antigen remains unknown. Base quality data are lacking; no much larger clone is found one base away. This sample was taken from a study of blood T cell repertoires in COVID-19 (dated by TCRdb to 2020 to 2022). With respect to the entire study: Samples from collaborators originated in the United States, Italy and Spain and spanned both the acute and convalescent phases of COVID-19. Where available, HLA class I and class II types were obtained from metadata supplied by the sample provider rather than from assay-based typing. Subjects who had been exposed to COVID-19, were actively infected with it, or had recovered from it provided the deeply sampled blood TCRbeta repertoires that made up the dataset. Nearly every sample came with metadata listing a de-identified subject ID, COVID-19 status, age in years and sex. A freely available public database, intended as a resource for researchers studying the immune response to SARS-CoV-2, is where the repertoires were released. The prospective study material was composed of cDNA or gDNA derived from T cells, B-cell-depleted T cells, or PBMCs. Samples were obtained from the ongoing ImmuneRACE study (first 160 participants) and from some 1,200 subjects provided by 6 global collaborators.

Overall study outcomes, separate from this receptor: The amount of clinical and demographic metadata varied by source and participant and was provided uncurated.

V loses 2 bases at its end and J loses 6 bases; junction bases beyond the gene matches: 2. The CDR3 starts with the cysteine, ends with the phenylalanine, and has 13 residues. Of all the DNA, just the CDR3 is kept, 39 bases in frame from base 1. CDR1 and CDR2 (SGHTA, FQGTGA) derive from the germline V gene. TCRbeta CDR3 regions were amplified from genomic DNA using the immunoSEQ Assay, a bias-controlled multiplex PCR. The study's processing was this. The number of nucleated cells in each sample was estimated by amplification of reference gene primers within the assay. Sequence reads were collapsed and filtered to measure the absolute abundance of every unique TCRbeta CDR3 rearrangement. For each sample, productive Simpson clonality was calculated by taking the square root of Simpson's diversity index across productive rearrangements. Here the immuneACCESS table is served through TCRdb, limited to in-frame sequences with V and J called. Missing clones are a known gap in these copies; in checked studies unresolved V genes cover under half, and the rest lacks a known reason. V and J calls and clone size come straight from that table; D and trimming were deduced from the DNA. This sample gives more than 75,000 clones in total; approximately 78% of them show up just once. Of the sample, 8% to 13% is held by the ten largest clones.

Collaborating institutions collected whole blood in K2EDTA tubes following their own protocols. For TCRbeta analysis, collaborator samples were shipped as frozen whole blood, as isolated PBMCs, or as DNA extracted from either sample type. This receptor was taken from a man aged 60-69 years with acute or convalescent COVID-19. The chain is assembled from TRBV7-3 and TRBJ1-2; the junction holds 8 bases that match TRBD1. The sample taken for sequencing was peripheral blood. CDR3 protein: CASSLGQGDGYTF. The nucleotide sequence reads as follows: TGTGCCAGCAGCTTAGGACAGGGCGATGGCTACACCTTC.